One T cell receptor (beta chain) is described in this entry. What it binds is unknown. These data are taken from a study of CXCR3-negative and CXCR3-positive naive CD8 T cells. Overall study context: Each library held about 1.5 +/- 0.3 million TRB reads, 120 million to 150 million in total.

Study observations and caveats: Sequencing showed both naive subsets with comparably high diversity, and memory CD8+ cells much lower. TRB CDR3 hydrophobicity was greater in CXCR3-positive naive cells than in CXCR3-negative naive cells.

The CDR3 contains 15 residues. Per germline, CDR1 MNHEY and CDR2 SMNVEV (reference sequence). Naive CD8+ T cells carried a CD45RO-CCR7+CD27+CD95- phenotype. The authors prepared UMI-labeled TRB cDNA libraries by 5' RACE. Following a re-call of the 5' RACE reads, TCRdb has one entry per CDR3 protein and lacks DNA. Its clone listing holds under 75,000 distinct CDR3 sequences. Sequenced input: naive CXCR3+ CD8+ T cells from blood. Described subset: CD45RO-CCR7+CD27+CD95- naive CD8+ T cells expressing CXCR3 (TNR3+). The genes are TRBV27 and TRBJ1-1; the TCRdb call, TRBD1, lacks DNA for checking. The TCR sequence derives from a human donor in good health. Some clones in this sample may be carry-over from other donors' samples. CDR3 region: CASSFPGATNTEAFF.